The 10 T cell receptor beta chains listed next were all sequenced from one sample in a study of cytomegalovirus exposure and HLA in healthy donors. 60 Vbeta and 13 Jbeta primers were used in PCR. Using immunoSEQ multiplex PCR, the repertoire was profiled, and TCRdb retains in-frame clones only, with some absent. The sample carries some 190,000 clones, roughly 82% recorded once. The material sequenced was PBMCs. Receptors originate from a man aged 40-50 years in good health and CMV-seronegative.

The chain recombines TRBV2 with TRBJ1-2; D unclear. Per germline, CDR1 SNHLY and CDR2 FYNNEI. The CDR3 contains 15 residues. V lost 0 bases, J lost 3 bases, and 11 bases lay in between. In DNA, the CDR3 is TGTGCCAGCAGTGAAGCGGGCAGCTCCTACTATGGCTACACCTTC. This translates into CASSEAGSSYYGYTF.

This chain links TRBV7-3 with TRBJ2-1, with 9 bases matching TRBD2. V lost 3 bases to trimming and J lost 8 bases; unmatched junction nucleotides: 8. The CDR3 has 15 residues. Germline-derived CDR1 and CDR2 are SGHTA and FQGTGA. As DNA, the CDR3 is TGTGCCAGCAGCTTGGCGGGAGGGCCTCTTGATGAGCAGTTCTTC. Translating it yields CASSLAGGPLDEQFF.

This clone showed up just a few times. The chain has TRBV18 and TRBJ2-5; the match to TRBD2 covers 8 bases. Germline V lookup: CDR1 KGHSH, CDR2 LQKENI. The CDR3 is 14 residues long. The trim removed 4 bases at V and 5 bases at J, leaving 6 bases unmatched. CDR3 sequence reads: CASSLGLAGETQYF. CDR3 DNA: TGTGCCAGCTCACTAGGACTAGCTGGGGAGACCCAGTACTTC. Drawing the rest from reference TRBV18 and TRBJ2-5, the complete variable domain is NAGVMQNPRHLVRRRGQEARLRCSPMKGHSHVYWYRQLPEEGLKFMVYLQKENIIDESGMPKERFSAEFPKEGPSILRIQQVVRGDSAAYFCASSLGLAGETQYFGPGTRLLVL.

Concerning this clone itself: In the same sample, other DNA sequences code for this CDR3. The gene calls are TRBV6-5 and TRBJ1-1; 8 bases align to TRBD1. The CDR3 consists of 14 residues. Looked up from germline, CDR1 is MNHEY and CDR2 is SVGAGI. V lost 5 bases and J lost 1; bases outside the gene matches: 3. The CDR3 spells CASSPDRGNTEAFF. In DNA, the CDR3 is TGTGCCAGCAGTCCCGACAGGGGGAACACTGAAGCTTTCTTT.

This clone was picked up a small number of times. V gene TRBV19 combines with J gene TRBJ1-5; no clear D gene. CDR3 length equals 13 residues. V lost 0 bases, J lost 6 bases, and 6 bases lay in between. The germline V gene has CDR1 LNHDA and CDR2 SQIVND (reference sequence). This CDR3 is CASSIDLTQPQHF. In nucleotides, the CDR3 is TGTGCCAGTAGTATAGATCTAACTCAGCCCCAGCATTTT.

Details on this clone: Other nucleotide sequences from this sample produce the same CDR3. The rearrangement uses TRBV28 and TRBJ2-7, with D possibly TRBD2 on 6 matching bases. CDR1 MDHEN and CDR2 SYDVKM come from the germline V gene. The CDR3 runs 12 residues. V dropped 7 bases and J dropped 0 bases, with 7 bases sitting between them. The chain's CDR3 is CASIGSSYEQYF. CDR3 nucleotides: TGTGCCAGCATCGGGAGCTCCTACGAGCAGTACTTC.

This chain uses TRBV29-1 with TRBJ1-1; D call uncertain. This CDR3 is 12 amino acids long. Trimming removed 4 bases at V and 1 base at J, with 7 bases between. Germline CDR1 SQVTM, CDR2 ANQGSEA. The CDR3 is CSVGLGNTEAFF. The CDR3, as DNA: TGCAGCGTTGGACTCGGGAACACTGAAGCTTTCTTT.

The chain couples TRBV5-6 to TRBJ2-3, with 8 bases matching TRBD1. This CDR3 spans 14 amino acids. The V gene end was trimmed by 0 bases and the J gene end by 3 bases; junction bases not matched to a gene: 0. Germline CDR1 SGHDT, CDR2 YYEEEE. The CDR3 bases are TGTGCCAGCAGCTTGGGGACAGGGACAGATACGCAGTATTTT. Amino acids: CASSLGTGTDTQYF.

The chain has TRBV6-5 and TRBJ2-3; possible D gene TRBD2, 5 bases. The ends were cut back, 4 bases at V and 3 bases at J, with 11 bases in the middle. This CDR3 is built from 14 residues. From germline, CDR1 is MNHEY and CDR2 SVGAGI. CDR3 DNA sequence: TGTGCCAGCAGTTCACCTACGGGGACAGATACGCAGTATTTT. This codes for CASSSPTGTDTQYF.

The CDR3 nucleotides read TGTGCCAGCAGCTCCGTAGGGGCGTTCCCCTACGAGCAGTACTTC. Protein product: CASSSVGAFPYEQYF. This chain links TRBV28 with TRBJ2-7, with D possibly TRBD1 on 5 matching bases. Germline loops: CDR1 MDHEN, CDR2 SYDVKM. The V and J ends lost 6 bases and 2 bases respectively, with 17 bases between them. The length of the CDR3 is 15 residues. The full variable domain, rest sourced from reference TRBV28 and TRBJ2-7, is DVKVTQSSRYLVKRTGEKVFLECVQDMDHENMFWYRQDPGLGLRLIYFSYDVKMKEKGDIPEGYSVSREKKERFSLILESASTNQTSMYLCASSSVGAFPYEQYFGPGTRLTVT.